The clone carrying this TCR beta chain was detected only once. Compared with germline, one end of the junction differs, possibly owing to a read error. This table comes from immunoSEQ multiplex PCR, and its TCRdb copy is limited to in-frame clones, with some not included. This table has approximately 70,000 clones, over 75% appearing once. This record comes from a study of OX40 agonist ivuxolimab in advanced cancers. This clonotype originated in an adult with an advanced solid tumor such as melanoma, head and neck, liver or kidney cancer. The input for sequencing was CD4+ or CD8+ T cells sorted from blood, taken in a trial of the OX40 agonist ivuxolimab.

The CDR3 nucleotides read TGCGCCAGCAGATTGGTGGCAGGGGGGCACAATGAGCAGTTCTTC. Translation gives CASRLVAGGHNEQFF. J is TRBJ2-1 and V is TRBV5-1; tentative D call: TRBD1 (7 bases). Germline V CDR1 and CDR2: SGHRS, YFSETQ. This CDR3 spans 15 amino acids.